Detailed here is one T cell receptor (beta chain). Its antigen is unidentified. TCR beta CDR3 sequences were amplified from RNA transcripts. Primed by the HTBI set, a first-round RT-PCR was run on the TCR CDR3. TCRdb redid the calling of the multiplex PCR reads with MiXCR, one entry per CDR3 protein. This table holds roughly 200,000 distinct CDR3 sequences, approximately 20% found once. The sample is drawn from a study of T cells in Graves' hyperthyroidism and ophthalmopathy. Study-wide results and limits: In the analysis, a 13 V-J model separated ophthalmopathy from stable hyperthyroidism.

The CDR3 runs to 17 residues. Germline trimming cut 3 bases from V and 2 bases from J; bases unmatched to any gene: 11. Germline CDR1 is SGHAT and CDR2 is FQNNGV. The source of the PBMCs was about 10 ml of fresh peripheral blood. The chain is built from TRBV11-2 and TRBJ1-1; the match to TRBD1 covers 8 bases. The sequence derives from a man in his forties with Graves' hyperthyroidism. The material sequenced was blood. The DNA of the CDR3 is TGTGCCAGCAGCTTTGTTTTAGGACAGGGTTCCAACACTGAAGCTTTCTTT. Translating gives CASSFVLGQGSNTEAFF.